Each of the 19 T cell receptor beta chains below was sequenced from the same sample in a study of cytomegalovirus exposure and HLA in healthy donors. It was with 60 Vbeta and 13 Jbeta primers that the PCR ran. Assay used: immunoSEQ multiplex PCR; TCRdb lists only in-frame clones, some missing. This listing includes under 95,000 clones. The material sequenced was PBMCs. The receptors originated from a middle-aged man in good health and CMV-seronegative.

This chain connects TRBV5-6 to TRBJ1-4; 8 bases map to TRBD1. The CDR3 has 16 amino acids. The germline V gene encodes CDR1 SGHDT and CDR2 YYEEEE. V lost 4 bases and J lost 2; bases outside the gene matches: 7. The CDR3 nucleotides read TGTGCCAGCAGCACTGGGACAGGTGGGACTAATGAAAAACTGTTTTTT. Translating gives CASSTGTGGTNEKLFF.

CDR3: CASSDSRDRETQYF. In DNA form, the CDR3 reads TGTGCCAGCAGTGACTCGAGGGATCGGGAGACCCAGTACTTC. The chain has TRBV6-4 and TRBJ2-5, with TRBD2 as a possible D gene (5 bases). Germline lookup yields CDR1 MRHNA and CDR2 SNTAGT. V dropped 0 bases and J dropped 5 bases, with 10 bases sitting between them. The CDR3 totals 14 residues.

The gene calls are TRBV11-2 and TRBJ2-7; 10 bases fit TRBD2. This CDR3 comprises 18 residues. V lost 0 bases to trimming and J lost 3 bases; unmatched junction nucleotides: 11. Germline loops: CDR1 SGHAT, CDR2 FQNNGV. DNA of the CDR3: TGTGCCAGCAGCTTAGAATCGGGGGCACTAGCGGGGCTCTACGAGCAGTACTTC. It specifies CASSLESGALAGLYEQYF.

V and J are TRBV6-5 and TRBJ1-2, with D maybe TRBD1 (6 bases). Trimming removed 5 bases at V and 6 bases at J, with 13 bases between. The CDR3 is 13 amino acids. Germline V CDR1 and CDR2: MNHEY, SVGAGI. The CDR3 region has the DNA TGTGCCAGCAGTGAACAGGGAAGAAATGGCTACACCTTC. It yields the protein CASSEQGRNGYTF.

The chain carries TRBV6-5 and TRBJ1-2, with 10 bases aligning to TRBD1. Per germline, CDR1 MNHEY and CDR2 SVGAGI. V was pared by 3 bases and J by 3 bases, with 7 bases of the junction left unmatched. The CDR3 length is 16 residues. The CDR3 protein is CASSYGDRGAYYGYTF. CDR3 sequence (DNA): TGTGCCAGCAGTTATGGGGACAGGGGCGCGTACTATGGCTACACCTTC.

The genes are TRBV4-3 and TRBJ1-6; D unclear. V gave up 0 bases and J gave up 7 bases, with 7 bases separating them. Per germline, CDR1 LGHNA and CDR2 YSLEER. The CDR3 covers 14 residues. This CDR3 reads CASSQETWNSPLHF. CDR3 nucleotide sequence: TGCGCCAGCAGCCAAGAGACATGGAATTCACCCCTCCACTTT.

The J gene is TRBJ2-1, the V gene TRBV7-8, with TRBD2 identical over 8 bases. CDR1 SGHVS and CDR2 FQNEAQ come from the germline V gene. The V gene end was trimmed by 5 bases and the J gene end by 6 bases; junction bases not matched to a gene: 6. The CDR3 length is 14 residues. The CDR3 DNA is TGTGCCAGCAGCCCCTCGGGGGGGGGCAATGAGCAGTTCTTC. Amino acid sequence: CASSPSGGGNEQFF.

The V call is TRBV19, the J call TRBJ1-5, with 10 bases that match TRBD1. This CDR3 spans 18 amino acids. The ends lost 4 bases at V and 2 bases at J; junction bases unmatched: 11. Germline assignment: CDR1 LNHDA and CDR2 SQIVND (reference sequence). Here the CDR3 DNA reads TGTGCCAGTAGTACCTCCGGGGGACAGGGGTATGGCAATCAGCCCCAGCATTTT. As protein: CASSTSGGQGYGNQPQHF.

The J gene is TRBJ1-3, the V gene TRBV5-6; D is uncertain. From germline, CDR1 is SGHDT and CDR2 YYEEEE. The V end lost 4 bases, the J end lost 0 bases, and 8 bases lay between the germline ends. The CDR3 spans 14 residues. The CDR3: CASSTSVSGNTIYF. The CDR3 nucleotides are TGTGCCAGCAGCACCTCAGTCTCTGGAAACACCATATATTTT.

CDR3 in DNA: TGCGCCAGCAGCCAAGATTTTCGGCTAGGGGACAAAAACATTCAGTACTTC. Its protein is CASSQDFRLGDKNIQYF. The chain is built from TRBV4-1 and TRBJ2-4; a weak D match, TRBD1 (5 bases). V lost 0 bases to trimming and J lost 3 bases, with 15 bases between them. The V gene's germline CDR1 is MGHRA and CDR2 YSYEKL. This CDR3 contains 17 residues.

V gene TRBV6-6 combines with J gene TRBJ1-3; 7 bases map to TRBD1. The CDR3 totals 14 residues. Germline CDR1 is MNHNY and CDR2 is SVGAGI (reference sequence). V shed 4 bases and J 5 bases; nucleotides not matched to a gene: 5. The CDR3 nucleotides are TGTGCCAGCAGTTGGGACAGCGCGAGAAACACCATATATTTT. This gives the protein CASSWDSARNTIYF.

The J gene is TRBJ1-6, the V gene TRBV11-2, with TRBD1 identical over 8 bases. CDR1 and CDR2 from the germline V gene are SGHAT and FQNNGV. The V segment lost 1 base and the J segment 10 bases; nucleotides outside the gene matches: 3. The CDR3 extends over 14 amino acids. The chain's CDR3 is CASSLVTGVSPLHF. CDR3 nucleotides: TGTGCCAGCAGCTTAGTGACAGGGGTCTCACCCCTCCACTTT.

The V gene is TRBV29-1, the J gene TRBJ1-2; D is perhaps TRBD1 (6 bases). Trimming removed 1 base from V and 3 bases from J, with 15 bases in between. The germline gives CDR1 SQVTM, CDR2 ANQGSEA. The CDR3 is 15 residues long. CDR3 protein: CSVEGRQDAYYGYTF. For the CDR3, the DNA is TGCAGCGTTGAAGGTAGACAGGATGCCTACTATGGCTACACCTTC.

This chain links TRBV6-5 with TRBJ2-3; TRBD2 is a possible D gene (6 bases). In germline, CDR1 is MNHEY, CDR2 SVGAGI. CDR3 size: 16 residues. Trimming removed 1 base at V and 0 bases at J, with 11 bases between. The DNA for the CDR3 is TGTGCCAGCAGTTACTTCGCGGGGCGGAGCACAGATACGCAGTATTTT. Protein product: CASSYFAGRSTDTQYF.

The V call is TRBV19, the J call TRBJ1-2, with a tentative D call TRBD1 (6 bases). This CDR3 has 15 residues. V dropped 4 bases and J dropped 8 bases, with 20 bases sitting between them. From germline, CDR1 is LNHDA and CDR2 SQIVND (reference sequence). CDR3 nucleotides: TGTGCCAGTAGTAACCGCCTTTCACAGGGTGGCGGCTACACCTTC. Translating gives CASSNRLSQGGGYTF. Looking up the rest from reference TRBV19 and TRBJ1-2 gives the full variable domain: DGGITQSPKYLFRKEGQNVTLSCEQNLNHDAMYWYRQDPGQGLRLIYYSQIVNDFQKGDIAEGYSVSREKKESFPLTVTSAQKNPTAFYLCASSNRLSQGGGYTFGSGTRLTVV.

The J gene is TRBJ1-2, the V gene TRBV9; unclear D gene. The ends were cut back, 3 bases at V and 8 bases at J, with 11 bases in the middle. This CDR3 spans 12 amino acids. The V gene's germline CDR1 is SGDLS and CDR2 YYNGEE. The CDR3 sequence is CASSAKRGGYTF. The DNA for the CDR3 is TGTGCCAGCAGCGCCAAACGAGGAGGCTACACCTTC.

This chain connects TRBV6-5 to TRBJ2-5, with TRBD2 as a possible D gene (7 bases). Germline V gives CDR1 MNHEY, CDR2 SVGAGI. The CDR3 spans 15 residues. Trimming stripped 2 bases from V and 1 base from J, with 11 bases between. Here the CDR3 DNA reads TGTGCCAGCAGTTACGGGGGGGCCTCCCAAGAGACCCAGTACTTC. The encoded protein is CASSYGGASQETQYF.

This rearrangement joins TRBV28 to TRBJ2-3, with 10 bases that match TRBD1. V trimming: 6 bases; J trimming: 4 bases; junction bases outside the gene matches: 4. The CDR3 has 14 residues. From germline, CDR1 is MDHEN and CDR2 SYDVKM. The CDR3 region has the DNA TGTGCCAGCAGCCGGGACAGGGGCGCAGATACGCAGTATTTT. Encoded protein: CASSRDRGADTQYF.

The gene calls are TRBV7-9 and TRBJ1-2, with 11 bases identical to TRBD1. V lost 4 bases, J lost 4 bases, and 5 bases stayed unmatched. This CDR3 region has 15 residues. Germline loops: CDR1 SEHNR, CDR2 FQNEAQ (reference sequence). The chain's CDR3 is CASSWGTGGPYGYTF. Here the CDR3 DNA reads TGTGCCAGCAGCTGGGGGACAGGGGGACCCTATGGCTACACCTTC. Together with reference TRBV7-9 and TRBJ1-2, the CDR3 gives the full variable domain: DTGVSQNPRHKITKRGQNVTFRCDPISEHNRLYWYRQTLGQGPEFLTYFQNEAQLEKSRLLSDRFSAERPKGSFSTLEIQRTEQGDSAMYLCASSWGTGGPYGYTFGSGTRLTVV.